Below are 21 T cell receptor beta chains sequenced from a single sample in a study of cytomegalovirus exposure and HLA in healthy donors. PCR amplification relied on 60 Vbeta primers (plus 13 Jbeta primers). Generated by immunoSEQ multiplex PCR, the TCRdb table keeps only in-frame clones and is missing some. The repertoire has fewer than 200,000 clones, about 85% of them found once; the top ten carry around 4.4%. Source material: PBMCs. The receptors here all came from a woman between 50 and 59 years old in good health and CMV-seropositive.

The chain joins TRBV7-9 to TRBJ2-1; 10 positions match TRBD2. Germline CDR1 reads SEHNR; CDR2 reads FQNEAQ (reference sequence). The trim removed 1 base at V and 9 bases at J, leaving 9 bases unmatched. There are 16 residues in the CDR3. The CDR3 loop reads CASSLGKLAGVGEQFF. The CDR3 DNA reads as TGTGCCAGCAGCTTAGGAAAGCTAGCGGGAGTGGGTGAGCAGTTCTTC. Full variable domain (rest looked up from reference TRBV7-9 and TRBJ2-1): DTGVSQNPRHKITKRGQNVTFRCDPISEHNRLYWYRQTLGQGPEFLTYFQNEAQLEKSRLLSDRFSAERPKGSFSTLEIQRTEQGDSAMYLCASSLGKLAGVGEQFFGPGTRLTVL.

The table lists this clone with a count of one. The chain employs TRBV6-1 and TRBJ2-7, with D perhaps matching TRBD2 (5 bases). The CDR3 extends over 12 amino acids. V was cut by 11 bases and J by 1 base, with 12 bases left in between. CDR1 is MNHNS, CDR2 SASEGT, per germline. CDR3 sequence: CAGEGASYEQYF. For the CDR3, the DNA is TGTGCCGGAGAGGGTGCGTCCTACGAGCAGTACTTC.

The V and J genes are TRBV19 and TRBJ1-2; 7 bases line up with TRBD1. The CDR3 contains 14 residues. Losses at the gene ends were 6 bases for V and 0 bases for J; bases not matched to a gene: 4. In germline, CDR1 is LNHDA, CDR2 SQIVND (reference sequence). The CDR3 coding sequence is TGTGCCAGTAGGAACAGGGGAGCTAACTATGGCTACACCTTC. This codes for CASRNRGANYGYTF.

This clone was counted once. The V call is TRBV7-2, the J call TRBJ1-2; D not resolved. Trimming removed 5 bases from V and 0 bases from J, with 19 bases in between. This CDR3 is 17 amino acids long. CDR1 is SGHTA and CDR2 is FQGNSA in the germline V gene. For the CDR3, the DNA is TGTGCCAGCAGCCCCCAAGGCTATCAGGCGACTAACTATGGCTACACCTTC. Encoded protein: CASSPQGYQATNYGYTF.

This clone has only one observation. V usage is TRBV7-2 and J usage is TRBJ1-6; D call uncertain. The germline V gene has CDR1 SGHTA and CDR2 FQGNSA. With 1 base removed from V and 13 bases from J, the gap between germline ends came to 5 bases. The CDR3 length is 11 residues. This CDR3 reads CASSLDGPLHF. In nucleotides, the CDR3 is TGTGCCAGCAGCTTAGACGGGCCCCTCCACTTT.

In DNA, the CDR3 is TGTGCCACCAGCAATACAGGGGACATTCAGTACTTC. Encoded protein: CATSNTGDIQYF. The V and J genes are TRBV15 and TRBJ2-4; TRBD1 matches 7 bases. There are 12 residues in the CDR3. J lost 8 bases, V lost 4 bases, and 2 bases had no gene match. CDR1 is LNHNV, CDR2 YYDKDF, per germline (reference sequence).

This clone has only a few counts. This CDR3 reads CASSDTRGQPQHF. In DNA form, the CDR3 reads TGTGCCAGCAGTGATACCAGGGGTCAGCCCCAGCATTTT. The rearrangement joins TRBV25-1 to TRBJ1-5; a possible D gene is TRBD1 (6 bases). Trimming shortened V by 3 bases and J by 6 bases, and 9 bases separated the two germline ends. The length of the CDR3 is 13 residues. Germline V CDR1 and CDR2: MGHDK, SYGVNS.

The J gene is TRBJ1-2, the V gene TRBV18; D is perhaps TRBD1 (5 bases). Germline V lookup: CDR1 KGHSH, CDR2 LQKENI. CDR3 length: 14 residues. V gave up 4 bases and J gave up 4 bases, with 13 bases separating them. The CDR3 sequence is CASSLRDSSYGYTF. CDR3 DNA: TGTGCCAGCTCACTGAGAGACAGCTCCTATGGCTACACCTTC.

This chain joins TRBV11-2 and TRBJ1-2; 10 bases map to TRBD1. Trimming took 4 bases from V and 5 from J; bases not matched to a gene: 7. This CDR3 region has 15 residues. Germline CDR1 and CDR2: SGHAT and FQNNGV. CDR3 sequence reads: CASSSRDRGTYGYTF. CDR3 in DNA: TGTGCCAGCAGCTCCCGGGACAGGGGAACGTATGGCTACACCTTC. Based on the CDR3 plus reference TRBV11-2 and TRBJ1-2, the full variable domain is EAGVAQSPRYKIIEKRQSVAFWCNPISGHATLYWYQQILGQGPKLLIQFQNNGVVDDSQLPKDRFSAERLKGVDSTLKIQPAKLEDSAVYLCASSSRDRGTYGYTFGSGTRLTVV.

Comments on this clone: One end of the junction varies from germline; a read error may be responsible. This chain joins TRBV7-9 and TRBJ2-5, with unresolved D. CDR3 size: 12 residues. In germline, CDR1 is SEHNR, CDR2 FQNEAQ (reference sequence). The chain's CDR3 is CSSSFALETQYF. Written as DNA, the CDR3 is TGTTCCAGCAGCTTCGCACTAGAGACCCAGTACTTC.

The rearrangement links TRBV6-5 to TRBJ2-5; TRBD1 agrees at 8 bases. CDR3 length: 15 amino acids. J lost 2 bases, V lost 2 bases, and 4 bases had no gene match. From germline, CDR1 is MNHEY and CDR2 SVGAGI. CDR3 amino acids: CASSYNRGSQETQYF. CDR3 nucleotide sequence: TGTGCCAGCAGTTACAACAGGGGGAGTCAAGAGACCCAGTACTTC.

The rearrangement joins TRBV27 to TRBJ1-6, with D unclear. V gave up 8 bases and J gave up 4 bases, with 9 bases separating them. The germline V gene encodes CDR1 MNHEY and CDR2 SMNVEV (reference sequence). CDR3 size: 13 residues. The CDR3 loop reads CASGSVYNSPLHF. CDR3 coding DNA: TGTGCCAGCGGCTCAGTGTATAATTCACCCCTCCACTTT.

V usage is TRBV7-2 and J usage is TRBJ1-2; 12 nucleotides agree with TRBD1. Per germline, CDR1 SGHTA and CDR2 FQGNSA. After removal of 6 bases from V and 1 base from J, the junction contained 6 bases not matched to a gene. The CDR3 totals 16 residues. The CDR3 DNA sequence: TGTGCCAGCAGACCGGGACAGGGGGCGATTAACTATGGCTACACCTTC. Its translation: CASRPGQGAINYGYTF.

The V gene is TRBV19, the J gene TRBJ2-7; 13 bases line up with TRBD2. The CDR3 runs to 15 residues. The V segment lost 6 bases and the J segment 4 bases; nucleotides outside the gene matches: 6. Per germline, CDR1 LNHDA and CDR2 SQIVND (reference sequence). CDR3 DNA: TGTGCCAGTAGCGAACTAGCGGGAGGGCCTTACGAGCAGTACTTC. This sequence encodes CASSELAGGPYEQYF.

The J gene is TRBJ2-3, the V gene TRBV29-1; TRBD2 matches 8 bases. The J segment lost 3 bases and the V segment lost 4 bases, leaving 9 bases of the junction unmatched. CDR1 SQVTM and CDR2 ANQGSEA come from the germline V gene. The CDR3 covers 15 residues. CDR3 loop: CSVGREGLGTDTQYF. CDR3 nucleotide sequence: TGCAGCGTTGGTCGGGAGGGCCTTGGGACAGATACGCAGTATTTT.

V usage is TRBV18 and J usage is TRBJ1-5; D is possibly TRBD1 (5 bases). The CDR3 is made up of 13 amino acids. CDR1 and CDR2 (germline): KGHSH, LQKENI. V lost 4 bases to trimming and J lost 1 base, with 5 bases between them. CDR3 residues: CASSRQSNQPQHF. CDR3 nucleotides: TGTGCCAGCTCACGACAGAGCAATCAGCCCCAGCATTTT. The variable domain in full, with the rest retrieved from reference TRBV18 and TRBJ1-5, is NAGVMQNPRHLVRRRGQEARLRCSPMKGHSHVYWYRQLPEEGLKFMVYLQKENIIDESGMPKERFSAEFPKEGPSILRIQQVVRGDSAAYFCASSRQSNQPQHFGDGTRLSIL.

V usage is TRBV4-3 and J usage is TRBJ2-2, with 8 bases identical to TRBD2. Trimming cost V 4 bases and J 3 bases; bases outside gene matches: 7. There are 16 residues in the CDR3. Germline V lookup: CDR1 LGHNA, CDR2 YSLEER. The CDR3 loop is CASSLRRGGDTGELFF. The CDR3 bases are TGCGCCAGCAGCCTCCGTCGGGGGGGCGACACCGGGGAGCTGTTTTTT.

The chain has TRBV7-2 and TRBJ2-5; 9 bases fit TRBD2. The CDR3 contains 16 residues. Per germline, CDR1 SGHTA and CDR2 FQGNSA. With V trimmed by 5 bases and J by 4 bases, 11 bases remained unmatched. The CDR3 DNA sequence: TGTGCCAGCAGCCTTAGCGGGGGCCAAACCCGAGAGACCCAGTACTTC. Translated: CASSLSGGQTRETQYF. The whole variable domain, remainder taken from reference TRBV7-2 and TRBJ2-5, is GAGVSQSPSNKVTEKGKDVELRCDPISGHTALYWYRQSLGQGLEFLIYFQGNSAPDKSGLPSDRFSAERTGGSVSTLTIQRTQQEDSAVYLCASSLSGGQTRETQYFGPGTRLLVL.

There are a few counts of this clone. V gene TRBV5-1 combines with J gene TRBJ2-1; D perhaps matches TRBD2 (5 bases). Per the germline V gene, CDR1 is SGHRS and CDR2 is YFSETQ. The CDR3 length is 15 residues. The germline V and J ends were trimmed by 1 base and 4 bases, with 12 bases remaining between them. The CDR3 nucleotides are TGCGCCAGCAGCTTGTCTTCCGGGAATTACAATGAGCAGTTCTTC. This encodes CASSLSSGNYNEQFF.

This chain joins TRBV19 and TRBJ2-3; 9 bases align to TRBD2. There are 14 residues in the CDR3. V shed 2 bases, J shed 3 bases, and the junction held 0 bases outside the gene matches. The germline V gene encodes CDR1 LNHDA and CDR2 SQIVND (reference sequence). The CDR3 spells CASSITSGTDTQYF. CDR3 in DNA: TGTGCCAGTAGTATAACTAGCGGGACAGATACGCAGTATTTT.

The chain has TRBV27 and TRBJ2-3; 15 bases fit TRBD2. J gave up 6 bases and V 10 bases, and 8 bases lay outside the gene matches. Germline V gene lookup returns CDR1 MNHEY and CDR2 SMNVEV (reference sequence). The CDR3 length is 15 residues. The CDR3 spells CATGTSGRFADTQYF. Here the CDR3 DNA reads TGTGCCACAGGGACTAGCGGGAGGTTCGCCGATACGCAGTATTTT.